This T cell receptor (beta chain) was sequenced for a study of blood T cell repertoires in COVID-19 (dated by TCRdb to 2019 to 2021). As for the study more broadly: Samples covering the acute and convalescent phases of COVID-19 were provided by collaborators in the United States, Italy and Spain. The prospective study material was composed of cDNA or gDNA derived from T cells, B-cell-depleted T cells, or PBMCs. The dataset comprised deeply sampled blood TCRbeta repertoires from subjects exposed to, actively infected with, or recovered from COVID-19. The repertoires were released in a freely available public database meant as a resource for research on the immune response to SARS-CoV-2. Samples were obtained from the ongoing ImmuneRACE study (first 160 participants) and from over a thousand subjects provided by 6 global collaborators. Sample metadata almost always included a de-identified subject ID, COVID-19 status, age in years and sex. Where available, HLA class I and class II types were obtained from metadata supplied by the sample provider rather than from assay-based typing. The study at large found these results: The quantity of clinical and demographic metadata differed by source and by participant and was supplied without curation.

CDR1 and CDR2 (SGHDT, YYEEEE) derive from the germline V gene. The CDR3 runs 16 amino acids, cysteine and phenylalanine included. This entry keeps only the CDR3 DNA: 48 bases, framed from base 1. V is cut back by 1 base and J by 5 bases, with 8 bases in the junction unmatched. The immunoSEQ Assay, a bias-controlled multiplex PCR, was used to amplify TCRbeta CDR3 regions from genomic DNA. The authors processed their data as follows. Nucleated cell counts per sample were estimated from amplification of reference gene primers within the assay. To quantify the absolute abundance of each unique TCRbeta CDR3 rearrangement, sequence reads were collapsed and filtered. For each sample, productive Simpson clonality was calculated by taking the square root of Simpson's diversity index across productive rearrangements. TCRdb mirrors the immuneACCESS table, restricted to in-frame sequences. Some clones are absent from its copies; in checked studies, under half trace to an unresolved V gene, and the reason for the others is unknown. The V and J calls and clone size come from that table; D and trimming were worked out from the DNA. Present in this sample are hundreds of thousands of clones, around nine tenths of which were seen just once. Of the sample, 7% to 7.5% falls within the top ten clones.

One collaborating source in Seattle enrolled patients while the patients were actively infected and followed the patients over time throughout the course of disease. Each collaborating institution followed its own protocols to collect whole blood in K2EDTA tubes. For TCRbeta analysis, collaborators shipped samples as frozen whole blood, isolated PBMCs, or DNA extracted from either of those sample types. As concerns this clone: Its binding antigen is unknown. The input lacks base qualities; no much larger clone sits a single base away.

The sequenced sample consisted of peripheral blood. The sequence derives from a woman aged 60 to 75 with COVID-19, enrolled during active disease. The sequence is built from TRBV5-6 and TRBJ1-2, with 10 bases aligning to TRBD1. The nucleotide sequence reads as follows: TGTGCCAGCAGCTTGTATGGGGACAGGGGCGCGTATGGCTACACCTTC. This is translated as CASSLYGDRGAYGYTF.